This TCR beta chain appears in the sequencing data of a study of blood T cell repertoires in COVID-19. At the level of the study: Collection of acute and convalescent COVID-19 samples took place in the United States, Italy and Spain. The cDNA or gDNA used as material had been derived from T cells, B-cell-depleted T cells, or PBMCs.

This CDR3 comprises 17 residues. Germline V gene data show CDR1 as MGHDK and CDR2 as SYGVNS. V lost 2 bases and J 0 bases, leaving 16 bases between the germline ends. Per the authors' pipeline: The authors estimated nucleated cell counts from reference gene primer amplification. The method was immunoSEQ multiplex PCR; TCRdb's version includes in-frame clones alone and lacks a portion of them. That table gives V, J and clone size, and the DNA gave D and trimming. The data contain some 150,000 clones, roughly three quarters of them singletons. The receptor was derived from a man aged 55 to 70 with acute or convalescent COVID-19. Material: peripheral blood. V usage is TRBV25-1 and J usage is TRBJ2-5; maybe TRBD2 (6 bases). The CDR3 nucleotides read TGTGCCAGCAGTGAACCCAAGATGGGGAGGTACCAAGAGACCCAGTACTTC. This encodes CASSEPKMGRYQETQYF.